The 5 T cell receptor beta chains presented below share a single source sample, sequenced in a study of cytomegalovirus exposure and HLA in healthy donors. A multiplex PCR was run with 60 Vbeta primers and 13 Jbeta primers. Method: immunoSEQ multiplex PCR; TCRdb's copy keeps in-frame clones and lacks some. This repertoire shows about 190,000 clones, roughly four fifths found once; its top ten account for approximately 3.1%. Source material: PBMCs. The receptors originated from a woman in her 30s in good health and CMV-seropositive.

The chain recombines TRBV5-1 with TRBJ2-7; 7 bases are shared with TRBD1. This CDR3 has 14 amino acids. Germline CDR1 and CDR2: SGHRS and YFSETQ. V lost 5 bases and J lost 3; bases outside the gene matches: 8. The CDR3 nucleotides read TGCGCCAGCAGGAGGGGGCAAGGGATCTACGAGCAGTACTTC. Protein: CASRRGQGIYEQYF.

This clone was observed a handful of times. V is TRBV11-3 and J is TRBJ2-3, with D possibly being TRBD2 (5 bases). The CDR3 has 15 amino acids. Trimming took off 4 bases at V and 0 bases at J, with 11 bases between the two ends. CDR1 is SGHNT and CDR2 is YENEEA in the germline V gene. This CDR3 is CASSSRVQSTDTQYF. CDR3 in DNA: TGTGCCAGCAGCTCGCGGGTTCAGAGCACAGATACGCAGTATTTT.

V is TRBV6-5 and J is TRBJ2-7, with 8 bases that match TRBD1. Per the germline V gene, CDR1 is MNHEY and CDR2 is SVGAGI. Trimming took 4 bases from V and 2 from J; bases not matched to a gene: 4. The CDR3 runs to 14 residues. This CDR3 is CASSFTGGPYEQYF. DNA for the CDR3: TGTGCCAGCAGTTTCACAGGGGGTCCCTACGAGCAGTACTTC.

This sequence joins TRBV7-2 and TRBJ2-1; the match to TRBD2 covers 12 bases. Germline assignment: CDR1 SGHTA and CDR2 FQGNSA. Trimming removed 1 base from V and 6 bases from J; junction bases left unmatched: 4. The CDR3 has 16 amino acids. The chain's CDR3 is CASSLEGTSGSNEQFF. CDR3 DNA: TGTGCCAGCAGCTTAGAAGGGACTAGCGGGTCCAATGAGCAGTTCTTC.

The chain is built from TRBV19 and TRBJ2-3, with D possibly being TRBD2 (6 bases). V shed 7 bases and J shed 5 bases, with 22 bases lying between them. The CDR3 sequence is 16 residues long. CDR1 is LNHDA and CDR2 is SQIVND in the germline V gene (reference sequence). CDR3 sequence: CASTDRGWGVEDTQYF. CDR3 nucleotide sequence: TGTGCCAGTACCGATCGGGGTTGGGGGGTCGAAGATACGCAGTATTTT.